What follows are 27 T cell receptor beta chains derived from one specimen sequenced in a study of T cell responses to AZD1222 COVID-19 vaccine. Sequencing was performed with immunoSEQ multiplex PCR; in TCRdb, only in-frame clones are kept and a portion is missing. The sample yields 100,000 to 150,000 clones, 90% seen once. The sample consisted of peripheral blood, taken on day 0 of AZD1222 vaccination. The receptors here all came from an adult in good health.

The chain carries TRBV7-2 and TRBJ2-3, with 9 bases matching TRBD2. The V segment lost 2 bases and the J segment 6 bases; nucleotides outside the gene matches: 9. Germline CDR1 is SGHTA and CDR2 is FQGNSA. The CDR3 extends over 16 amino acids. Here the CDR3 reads CASSLPGGGARDTQYF. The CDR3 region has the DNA TGTGCCAGCAGCTTACCTGGCGGGGGGGCAAGGGATACGCAGTATTTT.

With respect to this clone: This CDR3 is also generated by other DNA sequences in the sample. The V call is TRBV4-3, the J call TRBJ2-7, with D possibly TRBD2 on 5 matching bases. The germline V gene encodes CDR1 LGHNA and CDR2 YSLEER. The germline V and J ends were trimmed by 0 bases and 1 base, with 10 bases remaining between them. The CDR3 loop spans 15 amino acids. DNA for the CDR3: TGCGCCAGCAGCCAAGAAGGACGGGGATCCTACGAGCAGTACTTC. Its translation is CASSQEGRGSYEQYF.

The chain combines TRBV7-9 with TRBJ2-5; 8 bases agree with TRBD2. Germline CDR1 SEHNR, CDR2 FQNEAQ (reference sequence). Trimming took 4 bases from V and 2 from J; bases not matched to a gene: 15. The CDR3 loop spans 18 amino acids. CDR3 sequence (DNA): TGTGCCAGCAGCTACCGCCCCCGTAGCGGGGCCTTACAAGAGACCCAGTACTTC. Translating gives CASSYRPRSGALQETQYF.

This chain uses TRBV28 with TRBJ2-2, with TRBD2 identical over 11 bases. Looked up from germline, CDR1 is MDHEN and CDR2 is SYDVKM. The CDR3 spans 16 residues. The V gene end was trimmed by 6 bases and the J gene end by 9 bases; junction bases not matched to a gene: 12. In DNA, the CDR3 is TGTGCCAGCAGGGATTCTAGCGGGGGGCTCGATAGGGAGCTGTTTTTT. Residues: CASRDSSGGLDRELFF.

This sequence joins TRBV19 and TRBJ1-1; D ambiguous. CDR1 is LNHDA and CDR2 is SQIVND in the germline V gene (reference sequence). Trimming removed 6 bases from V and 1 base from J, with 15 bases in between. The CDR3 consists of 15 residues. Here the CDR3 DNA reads TGTGCCAGTAGGGACGATTTCAGGCAGAACACTGAAGCTTTCTTT. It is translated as CASRDDFRQNTEAFF.

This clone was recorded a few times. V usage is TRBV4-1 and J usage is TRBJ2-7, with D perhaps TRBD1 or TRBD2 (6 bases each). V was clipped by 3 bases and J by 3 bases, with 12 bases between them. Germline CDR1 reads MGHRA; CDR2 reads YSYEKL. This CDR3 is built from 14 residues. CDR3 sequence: CASSHKEGDYEQYF. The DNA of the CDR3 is TGCGCCAGCAGCCATAAGGAGGGGGACTACGAGCAGTACTTC.

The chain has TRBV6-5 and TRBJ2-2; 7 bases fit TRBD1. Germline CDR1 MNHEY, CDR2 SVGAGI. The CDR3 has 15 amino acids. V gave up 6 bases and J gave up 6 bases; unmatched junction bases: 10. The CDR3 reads CASSQTGDSAGELFF. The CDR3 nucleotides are TGTGCCAGCAGCCAAACAGGGGACAGTGCCGGGGAGCTGTTTTTT.

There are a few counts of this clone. The chain's CDR3 is CASSTDRVPGYTF. CDR3 coding DNA: TGTGCCAGCAGTACCGACAGGGTGCCTGGCTACACCTTC. The chain links TRBV2 to TRBJ1-2; 7 bases fit TRBD1. The V and J ends lost 5 bases and 7 bases, in that order; junction bases with no gene match: 7. CDR1 is SNHLY and CDR2 is FYNNEI in the germline V gene. The CDR3 contains 13 residues.

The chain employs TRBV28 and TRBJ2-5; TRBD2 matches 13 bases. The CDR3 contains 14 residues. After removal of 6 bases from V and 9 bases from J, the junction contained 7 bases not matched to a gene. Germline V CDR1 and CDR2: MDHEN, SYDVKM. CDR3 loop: CASRIGLAGVPQYF. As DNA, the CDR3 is TGTGCCAGCAGGATCGGACTAGCGGGGGTCCCCCAGTACTTC.

CDR3 loop: CAWSVQAGPSSYNSPLHF. The CDR3 nucleotides read TGTGCCTGGAGTGTACAAGCAGGGCCGAGCTCCTATAATTCACCCCTCCACTTT. V usage is TRBV30 and J usage is TRBJ1-6, with a possible D match to TRBD1 (5 bases). Germline V lookup: CDR1 GTSNPN, CDR2 SVGIG (reference sequence). V was clipped by 0 bases and J by 0 bases, with 15 bases between them. CDR3 size: 18 residues.

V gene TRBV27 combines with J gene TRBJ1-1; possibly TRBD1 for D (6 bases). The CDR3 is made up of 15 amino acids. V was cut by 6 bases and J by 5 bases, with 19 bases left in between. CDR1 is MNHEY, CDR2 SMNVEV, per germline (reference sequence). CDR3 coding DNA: TGTGCCAGCAGCCCCCGAGGTGGGGGGCGGACTGAAGCTTTCTTT. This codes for CASSPRGGGRTEAFF.

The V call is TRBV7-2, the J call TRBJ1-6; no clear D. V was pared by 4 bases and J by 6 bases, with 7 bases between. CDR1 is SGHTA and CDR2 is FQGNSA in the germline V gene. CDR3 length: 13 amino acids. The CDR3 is CASSSRINSPLHF. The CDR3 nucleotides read TGTGCCAGCAGCTCCAGGATTAATTCACCCCTCCACTTT.

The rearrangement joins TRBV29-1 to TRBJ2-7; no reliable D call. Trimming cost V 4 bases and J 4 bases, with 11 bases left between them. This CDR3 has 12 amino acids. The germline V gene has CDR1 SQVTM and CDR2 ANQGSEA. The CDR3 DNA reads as TGCAGCGTTGCAACGGATCTATACGAGCAGTACTTC. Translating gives CSVATDLYEQYF.

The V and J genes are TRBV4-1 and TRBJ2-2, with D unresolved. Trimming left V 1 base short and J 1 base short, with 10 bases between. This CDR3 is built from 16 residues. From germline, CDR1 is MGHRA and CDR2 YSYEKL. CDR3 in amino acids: CASSQAGSVNTGELFF. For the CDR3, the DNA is TGCGCCAGCAGCCAAGCAGGATCAGTGAACACCGGGGAGCTGTTTTTT.

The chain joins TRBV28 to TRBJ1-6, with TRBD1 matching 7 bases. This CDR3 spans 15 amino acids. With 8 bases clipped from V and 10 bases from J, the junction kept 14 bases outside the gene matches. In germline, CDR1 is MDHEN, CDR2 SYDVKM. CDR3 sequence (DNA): TGTGCCAGCGGGAGGGCGGACAGGACCCCCTCACCCCTCCACTTT. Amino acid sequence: CASGRADRTPSPLHF.

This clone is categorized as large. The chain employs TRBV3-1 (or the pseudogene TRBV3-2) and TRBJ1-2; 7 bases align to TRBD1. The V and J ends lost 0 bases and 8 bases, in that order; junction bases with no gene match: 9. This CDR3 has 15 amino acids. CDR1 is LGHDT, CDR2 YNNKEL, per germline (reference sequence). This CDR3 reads CASSQEDRLSSGYTF. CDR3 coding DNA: TGTGCCAGCAGCCAAGAGGACAGGTTGTCTTCCGGCTACACCTTC.

CDR3 nucleotide sequence: TGTGCCAGCAGTTACTTAGGCGGAGAAATTGGCTACACCTTC. Protein product: CASSYLGGEIGYTF. V gene TRBV6-6 combines with J gene TRBJ1-2; D unresolved. Trimming stripped 1 base from V and 7 bases from J, with 13 bases between. Looked up from germline, CDR1 is MNHNY and CDR2 is SVGAGI (reference sequence). The CDR3 spans 14 residues.

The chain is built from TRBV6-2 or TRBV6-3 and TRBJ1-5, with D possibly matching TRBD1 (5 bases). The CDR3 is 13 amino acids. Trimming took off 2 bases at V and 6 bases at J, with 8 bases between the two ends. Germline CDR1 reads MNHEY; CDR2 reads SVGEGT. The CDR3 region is CASSYGGVQPQHF. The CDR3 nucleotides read TGTGCCAGCAGTTACGGGGGGGTTCAGCCCCAGCATTTT.

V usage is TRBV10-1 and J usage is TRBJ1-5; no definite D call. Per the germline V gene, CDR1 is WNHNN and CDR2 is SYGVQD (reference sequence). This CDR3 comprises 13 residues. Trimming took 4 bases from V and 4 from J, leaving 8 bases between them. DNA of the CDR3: TGCGCCAGCAGTGGAGGATTAAATCAGCCCCAGCATTTT. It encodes CASSGGLNQPQHF.

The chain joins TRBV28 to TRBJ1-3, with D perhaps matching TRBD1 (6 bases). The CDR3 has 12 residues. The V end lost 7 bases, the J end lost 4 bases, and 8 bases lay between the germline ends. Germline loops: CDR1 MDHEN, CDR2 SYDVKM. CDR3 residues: CASTGQGNTIYF. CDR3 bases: TGTGCCAGCACTGGACAGGGAAACACCATATATTTT.

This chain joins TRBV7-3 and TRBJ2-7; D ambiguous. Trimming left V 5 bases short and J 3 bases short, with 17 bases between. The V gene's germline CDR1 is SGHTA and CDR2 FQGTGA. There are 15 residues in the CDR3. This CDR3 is CASSLNSRLGYEQYF. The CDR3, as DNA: TGTGCCAGCAGCCTGAACAGTCGCCTGGGCTACGAGCAGTACTTC.

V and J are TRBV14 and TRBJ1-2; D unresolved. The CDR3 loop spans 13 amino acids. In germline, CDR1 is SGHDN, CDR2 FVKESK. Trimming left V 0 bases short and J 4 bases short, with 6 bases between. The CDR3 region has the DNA TGTGCCAGCAGCCAAGAAGTCTCCTATGGCTACACCTTC. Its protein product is CASSQEVSYGYTF.

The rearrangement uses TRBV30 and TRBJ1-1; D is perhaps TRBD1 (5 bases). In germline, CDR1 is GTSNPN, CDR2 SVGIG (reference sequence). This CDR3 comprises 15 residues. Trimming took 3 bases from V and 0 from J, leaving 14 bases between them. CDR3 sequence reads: CAWSTWGTVNTEAFF. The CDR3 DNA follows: TGTGCCTGGAGCACTTGGGGGACGGTGAACACTGAAGCTTTCTTT.

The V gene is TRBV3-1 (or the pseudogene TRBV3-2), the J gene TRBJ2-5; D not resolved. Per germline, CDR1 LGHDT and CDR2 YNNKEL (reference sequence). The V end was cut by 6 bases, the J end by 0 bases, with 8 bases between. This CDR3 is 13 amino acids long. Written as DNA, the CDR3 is TGTGCCAGCAGTTTGAGGTACCAAGAGACCCAGTACTTC. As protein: CASSLRYQETQYF.

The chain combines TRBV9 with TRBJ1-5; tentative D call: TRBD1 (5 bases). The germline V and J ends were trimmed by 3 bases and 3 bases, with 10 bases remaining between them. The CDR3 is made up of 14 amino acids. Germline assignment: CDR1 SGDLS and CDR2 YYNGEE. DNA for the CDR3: TGTGCCAGCAGCGACGGGACGGACAATCAGCCCCAGCATTTT. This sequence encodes CASSDGTDNQPQHF. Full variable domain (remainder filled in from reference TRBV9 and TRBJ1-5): DSGVTQTPKHLITATGQRVTLRCSPRSGDLSVYWYQQSLDQGLQFLIQYYNGEERAKGNILERFSAQQFPDLHSELNLSSLELGDSALYFCASSDGTDNQPQHFGDGTRLSIL.

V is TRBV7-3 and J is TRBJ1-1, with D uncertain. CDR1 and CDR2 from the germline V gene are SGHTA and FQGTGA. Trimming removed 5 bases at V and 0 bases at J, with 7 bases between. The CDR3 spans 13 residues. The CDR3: CASSASVNTEAFF. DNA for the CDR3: TGTGCCAGCAGCGCTTCAGTGAACACTGAAGCTTTCTTT.

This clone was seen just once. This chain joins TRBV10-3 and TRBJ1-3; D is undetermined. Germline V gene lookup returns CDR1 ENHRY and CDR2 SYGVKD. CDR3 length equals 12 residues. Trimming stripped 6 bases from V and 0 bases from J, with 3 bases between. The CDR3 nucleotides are TGTGCCATCAGGGGCTCTGGAAACACCATATATTTT. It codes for CAIRGSGNTIYF.